The 5 T cell receptor beta chains in this list originate from one sample, sequenced in a study of early T cells in non-severe SARS-CoV-2 infection. One entry per CDR3 protein, called by TCRdb with MiXCR from the 5' RACE reads. The data show approximately 30,000 distinct CDR3 sequences, with roughly 6.6% seen just once and about 12% held by the top ten. The sequences come from whole blood, collected at baseline. Receptors originate from an adult who was a healthcare worker with PCR-confirmed SARS-CoV-2 infection or an uninfected control (not recorded which).

The chain links TRBV27 to TRBJ2-5; the D gene is possibly TRBD1 (5 bases). Germline CDR1 and CDR2: MNHEY and SMNVEV (reference sequence). V was clipped by 1 base and J by 0 bases, with 6 bases between them. This CDR3 is 14 amino acids long. The CDR3 reads CASSLWGNQETQYF. The CDR3 coding sequence is TGTGCCAGCAGTTTATGGGGCAACCAAGAGACCCAGTACTTC.

This clonotype was counted ten times or more. The chain uses TRBV10-3 and TRBJ2-5, with D perhaps matching TRBD1 (5 bases). Germline loops: CDR1 ENHRY, CDR2 SYGVKD. V gave up 3 bases and J gave up 3 bases, with 8 bases separating them. The CDR3 is 13 residues long. CDR3 loop: CAISDRTKETQYF. The CDR3, as DNA: TGTGCCATCAGTGACCGGACAAAAGAGACCCAGTACTTC.

Many counts were recorded for this clonotype. Its ends do not fully match the called genes, so a read error is possible. The V gene is TRBV7-7, the J gene TRBJ2-5, with 7 bases lining up with TRBD1. Per germline, CDR1 SSHAT and CDR2 FNYEAQ (reference sequence). The CDR3 has 15 amino acids. CDR3 coding DNA: TGTGCTAGCAGCCACCACAGGGGATCCCAAGAGACCCAGTACTTC. The encoded protein is CASSHHRGSQETQYF. Together with reference TRBV7-7 and TRBJ2-5, the CDR3 gives the full variable domain: GAGVSQSPRYKVTKRGQDVTLRCDPISSHATLYWYQQALGQGPEFLTYFNYEAQPDKSGLPSDRFSAERPEGSISTLTIQRTEQRDSAMYRCASSHHRGSQETQYFGPGTRLLVL.

This chain connects TRBV15 to TRBJ2-7; D uncertain. Germline CDR1 is LNHNV and CDR2 is YYDKDF (reference sequence). The CDR3 contains 14 residues. The V end was cut by 1 base, the J end by 5 bases, with 12 bases between. The DNA of the CDR3 is TGTGCCACCAGCAGAGGGGTTGGTATCAACGAGCAGTACTTC. This sequence encodes CATSRGVGINEQYF.

There are many counts of this clonotype. In DNA form, the CDR3 reads TGTGCCAGCAGCTTCAGTGCCATCTCTGGAAACACCATATATTTT. It codes for CASSFSAISGNTIYF. J is TRBJ1-3 and V is TRBV7-2; D not resolved. CDR1 and CDR2 (germline): SGHTA, FQGNSA. Deletions cut 3 bases from V and 0 bases from J, with 9 bases between. The CDR3 is 15 amino acids.